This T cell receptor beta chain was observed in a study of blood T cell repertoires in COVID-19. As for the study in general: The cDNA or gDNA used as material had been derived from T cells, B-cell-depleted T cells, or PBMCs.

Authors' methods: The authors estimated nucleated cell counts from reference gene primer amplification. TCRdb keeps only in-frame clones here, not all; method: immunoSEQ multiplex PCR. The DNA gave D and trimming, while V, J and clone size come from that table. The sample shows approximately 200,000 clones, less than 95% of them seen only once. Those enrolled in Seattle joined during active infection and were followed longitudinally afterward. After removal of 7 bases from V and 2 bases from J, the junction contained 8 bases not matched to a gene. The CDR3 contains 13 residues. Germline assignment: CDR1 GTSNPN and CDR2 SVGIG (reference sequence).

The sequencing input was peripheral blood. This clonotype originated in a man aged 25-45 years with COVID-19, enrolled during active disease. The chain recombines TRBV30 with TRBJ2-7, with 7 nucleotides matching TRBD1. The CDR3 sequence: CAFETGATYEQYF. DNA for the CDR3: TGTGCCTTCGAAACAGGGGCTACCTACGAGCAGTACTTC. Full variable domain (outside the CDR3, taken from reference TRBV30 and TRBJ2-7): SQTIHQWPATLVQPVGSPLSLECTVEGTSNPNLYWYRQAAGRGLQLLFYSVGIGQISSEVPQNLSASRPQDRQFILSSKKLLLSDSGFYLCAFETGATYEQYFGPGTRLTVT.